Below, one T cell receptor (beta chain) is given with its context. This CDR3 contains 15 residues. V lost 0 bases, J lost 5 bases, and 14 bases lay in between. The germline CDR1 and CDR2 sequences are SGDLS and YYNGEE. The data belong to a study of OX40 agonist ivuxolimab in advanced cancers. Across the whole study: A diagnosis of hepatocellular carcinoma, melanoma, renal cell or head and neck cancer was present in dose-escalation patients.

This table comes from immunoSEQ multiplex PCR, and its TCRdb copy is limited to in-frame clones, with some not included. The profile shows tens of thousands of clones, roughly 81% of them singletons. Material: CD4+ or CD8+ T cells sorted from blood, obtained in a trial of the OX40 agonist ivuxolimab. The J gene is TRBJ1-1, the V gene TRBV9; D may be TRBD1 (6 bases). The sequence derives from an adult with an advanced solid tumor such as melanoma, head and neck, liver or kidney cancer. CDR3 sequence (DNA): TGTGCCAGCAGCGTAGGGGGGGGCGAGGGAACTGAAGCTTTCTTT. Translated, it gives CASSVGGGEGTEAFF.